This paragraph covers one T cell receptor beta chain sequence. These data are taken from a study of blood T cell repertoires in COVID-19. Study-wide context: T cells, B-cell-depleted T cells, or PBMCs provided the cDNA or gDNA that served as material.

Study processing details: Estimation of nucleated cell counts was performed using reference gene primer amplification. Profiled with immunoSEQ multiplex PCR; TCRdb holds only in-frame clones, not every one. D and trimming were read from the DNA, whereas the V and J calls and clone size are those reported in that table. The data contain about 420,000 clones, around nine tenths of them singletons. The CDR3 is made up of 13 amino acids. The germline gives CDR1 SGHRS, CDR2 YFSETQ. The trim removed 6 bases at V and 1 base at J, leaving 4 bases unmatched. During active infection, Seattle patients enrolled and were then monitored through disease.

The sample taken for sequencing was peripheral blood. This TCR came from a man aged 18 to 30 with COVID-19, enrolled during active disease. This chain joins TRBV5-1 and TRBJ2-7; 7 bases fit TRBD1. The CDR3 here is CASMGQISYEQYF. The CDR3 DNA follows: TGCGCCAGCATGGGACAGATTTCCTACGAGCAGTACTTC.